The clone carrying this TCR beta chain was found once. Its target is unknown. Assay used: immunoSEQ multiplex PCR; TCRdb lists only in-frame clones, some missing. The repertoire holds roughly 61,000 clones, with roughly 76% as singletons. The data were obtained in a study of T cells in localized non-small cell lung cancer. Study findings and constraints: Longer overall survival associated with higher blood T cell density; shorter survival with higher adjacent-lung clonality. T cell clonality was highest in uninvolved adjacent lung, above tumor.

The sequencing used PBMCs, collected before any cancer treatment. The clonotype originates from a man aged 40 to 70 with stage II lung adenocarcinoma.

In DNA, the CDR3 is TGTGCCAGCAGTGACAGATTCAAGGGACCCCAGCATTTT. Its protein is CASSDRFKGPQHF. This rearrangement joins TRBV6-1 to TRBJ1-5; D is undetermined. CDR3 size: 13 residues. V was cut by 3 bases and J by 10 bases, with 13 bases left in between. The germline V gene has CDR1 MNHNS and CDR2 SASEGT.